This T cell receptor (beta chain) comes out of a study of shared clonotypes between healthy human individuals (dated by TCRdb to 2019 to 2021). For the wider study: The cohort included a few men and a couple of women between 18 and 49 years of age. Per donor, three plates each were used for CD4 naive and CD4 memory, two for CD8 naive, and one for CD8 memory. Blood TCR repertoires of five healthy adults were deeply sequenced to estimate repertoire size and the extent of clonotype sharing between individuals. Each donor's leukapheresis produced roughly between about 0.8 and 10 billion PBMCs. Libraries were prepared and TCR repertoires were sequenced by different laboratories using diverse techniques, in order to increase sequencing depth and limit assay-specific biases.

Using the deep immunoSEQ assay, TCR CDR3 regions were amplified from genomic DNA by multiplex PCR. Extracted genomic DNA from each cell subset was distributed evenly across all wells of several immunoSEQ 96-well plates, and each plate was treated as a replicate. For sorted subsets, 200 to 250 ng genomic DNA, equal to about 30,000 T cell genomes, was loaded into each replicate PCR. Purified libraries were quantified with a Qubit 3.0 fluorometer, sized on a Bioanalyzer 2100, and re-quantified with the KAPA Library Quantification kit. Every immunoSEQ 96-well plate was sequenced on a dedicated single-read 150-cycle Illumina NextSeq 550 flow cell. Concerning the study's data processing: The immunoSEQ output contained only junctional sequences without quality scores, so filtering could not match that applied to full-length reads. Sequences were annotated with PyIR, a Python wrapper for IgBLAST v1.9, using IMGT germline references to assign V/J genes and CDR3. Reads with weak V/J assignments (E-value above 1e-6), missing CDR3, stop codons, out-of-frame junctions, or ambiguous translated residues were removed. V3J clonotypes were defined as sequences sharing an identical inferred V gene, J gene, and CDR3 amino acid sequence. Percentage overlap between repertoires was calculated by dividing the number of shared unique clonotypes by the size of the smaller repertoire. RTK rarefaction, the Chao1 estimator, and Recon v2.1 estimates of unobserved clonotypes were used to assess repertoire richness. OLGA was used to compute generation probabilities for all TCRbeta clonotypes that the gDNA method yielded from a few donors. Drawn from immuneACCESS, this table holds only the in-frame rearrangements with V and J called that TCRdb kept. Clones are partly lost; checked studies trace under half to an unresolved V gene and leave the rest unexplained. Clonal size and the V and J genes are those of that table, whereas D and trimming came from the DNA. The sample table shows 2.5 million or so clones, and around 94% are seen once. The ten largest clones capture more than 0.12% of the sample.

Note on this clone: The target of this receptor is not known. No base quality information exists; no much larger clone differs at one position.

The germline V gene specifies SGHAT as CDR1 and FQNNGV as CDR2. Measured from the cysteine to the phenylalanine, the CDR3 is 18 residues long. Only the CDR3 region is kept as DNA, spanning 54 bases read in frame from base 1. V is shortened by 5 bases, J by 2 bases, and the region joining them spans 24 bases. The donors were healthy, HIV-negative adults with no recently reported acute infections or vaccinations. Only Caucasian adults living in Nashville, Tennessee, USA were represented among the donors. CD4+ T cells were enriched by magnetic negative selection; naive cells were then positively selected on CD45RA, and the negative fraction formed the memory subset. Blood was collected by leukapheresis, and PBMCs were isolated by Ficoll-Histopaque density gradient centrifugation and then cryopreserved in liquid nitrogen vapor phase. Analytical flow cytometry was used to check the purity and quantity of each magnetically sorted T cell population. From each sorted fraction, genomic DNA was isolated and quantified by UV absorbance on a Nanodrop 2000c.

Study-level results and caveats: Based on pairwise subsampling, the degree of clonotype sharing among donors was expected to be affected by sequencing depth. Higher generation probabilities were observed for clonotypes shared by all four sorted-subset donors than for non-shared clonotypes. Incomplete sequencing was indicated by rarefaction of sorted-subset datasets, despite the large sequencing depth. Sharing across several donors was observed for about 5% of naive CD4, around 3.5% of naive CD8, 2% to 2.5% of memory CD4, and roughly 0.4% of memory CD8 clonotypes. Larger estimated clonotype richness was generally found for naive subsets than for memory subsets. Sampling was restricted to blood, and TCR repertoires in tissues likely differ from the TCR repertoires found in blood. Because the study included only a small number of donors, the genetic and exposure-history diversity represented was limited.

The receptor's source is a man younger than 35 in good health. The rearranged chain carries TRBV11-2 and TRBJ2-5, with TRBD1 as a weak D call on 7 bases. Material for sequencing was naive CD4+ T cells sorted from blood. This sample's cell subset or site label indicates: CD45RA+ positively selected. CDR3 reads: CASSAVGGKSGQQETQYF. The nucleotides are TGTGCCAGCAGCGCCGTAGGGGGGAAGTCGGGACAGCAAGAGACCCAGTACTTC.